One sample yielded the 22 T cell receptor beta chains listed below, sequenced in a study of T cells in Graves' hyperthyroidism and ophthalmopathy (dated by TCRdb to between 2018 and 2021). Libraries were built with multiplex PCR. The sequencer listed for this sample is Illumina HiSeq 2000. The TCR beta CDR3 regions were amplified from the RNA transcripts. For the first round of RT-PCR on the TCR CDR3, the HTBI primer set was used together with the Qiagen OneStep RT-PCR kit. Using fastp trimming at Q25 and MiXCR clonotype assembly, TCRdb reanalyzed the public sequencing data and kept in-frame beta chains. When rows share a CDR3 protein, they turn into one entry using the most common DNA and genes. This sample is represented by some 270,000 distinct CDR3 sequences; roughly an eighth of them were singletons. Together, the top ten hold 7.9% of the sample. The sample was blood. The receptors were sampled from a woman between 35 and 50 years old with Graves' hyperthyroidism.

This clonotype has more than one count but fewer than ten. The CDR3: CASSLTGVRVNEQFF. CDR3 bases: TGTGCCAGCAGCCTCACAGGGGTAAGGGTGAATGAGCAGTTCTTC. The chain links TRBV3-1 to TRBJ2-1, with 7 bases aligning to TRBD1. The CDR3 consists of 15 residues. Germline V lookup: CDR1 LGHDT, CDR2 YNNKEL (reference sequence). Trimming took 4 bases from V and 7 from J; bases not matched to a gene: 10.

The table lists this clonotype with many counts. CDR3 bases: TGTGCCAGTAGTACCCTCCGGATTAGCTCCTACAATGAGCAGTTCTTC. Its protein is CASSTLRISSYNEQFF. J is TRBJ2-1 and V is TRBV19; D is uncertain. V was pared by 4 bases and J by 0 bases, with 13 bases between. The V gene's germline CDR1 is LNHDA and CDR2 SQIVND (reference sequence). The CDR3 contains 16 residues.

This clonotype was observed many times. The rearrangement links TRBV7-9 to TRBJ2-1; tentatively, D is TRBD1 (5 bases). This CDR3 comprises 13 residues. V dropped 5 bases and J dropped 8 bases, with 13 bases sitting between them. CDR1 is SEHNR, CDR2 FQNEAQ, per germline (reference sequence). CDR3 nucleotide sequence: TGTGCCAGCAGCCCGACAGTGGCAGATGAGCAGTTCTTC. Protein product: CASSPTVADEQFF. The full variable domain, its missing parts supplied by reference TRBV7-9 and TRBJ2-1, is DTGVSQNPRHKITKRGQNVTFRCDPISEHNRLYWYRQTLGQGPEFLTYFQNEAQLEKSRLLSDRFSAERPKGSFSTLEIQRTEQGDSAMYLCASSPTVADEQFFGPGTRLTVL.

This clonotype appeared a few times. At one end the junction does not follow the germline gene, possibly because of a read error. The rearrangement links TRBV7-6 to TRBJ2-7, with 10 bases lining up with TRBD2. CDR1 and CDR2 from the germline V gene are SGHVS and FNYEAQ. The CDR3 is 12 amino acids. CDR3: CVSSLAGGEQYF. CDR3 coding DNA: TGTGTCAGCAGCTTAGCGGGGGGCGAGCAGTACTTC.

The table lists this clonotype with many counts. The chain joins TRBV27 to TRBJ2-1; the match to TRBD2 covers 10 bases. The CDR3 runs to 14 residues. V lost 7 bases, J lost 8 bases, and 8 bases stayed unmatched. The germline V gene has CDR1 MNHEY and CDR2 SMNVEV (reference sequence). The CDR3 nucleotides read TGTGCCAGCAAAGTGTCTAGCGGGAGCCATGAGCAGTTCTTC. As protein: CASKVSSGSHEQFF.

This chain links TRBV12-3 or TRBV12-4 with TRBJ1-6; no clear D. This CDR3 has 12 residues. V dropped 7 bases and J dropped 10 bases, with 11 bases sitting between them. As DNA, the CDR3 is TGTGCCAGCACCATCGAAGGGTCACCCCTCCACTTT. It is translated as CASTIEGSPLHF.

This clonotype was picked up many times. This chain links TRBV6-1 with TRBJ2-1; D is perhaps TRBD2 (6 bases). This CDR3 contains 16 residues. Germline lookup yields CDR1 MNHNS and CDR2 SASEGT. V gave up 8 bases and J gave up 0 bases, with 17 bases separating them. The CDR3 DNA reads TGTGCCAGCCGGGGTGCGGGGATGAGCTCCTACAATGAGCAGTTCTTC. Its translation: CASRGAGMSSYNEQFF.

This clonotype has a count of ten or more. Sequence at one end of the junction differs from germline and may be a read error. The J gene is TRBJ2-3, the V gene TRBV28; 7 nucleotides align to TRBD1. The CDR3 is 14 residues long. Germline V gene data show CDR1 as MDHEN and CDR2 as SYDVKM. DNA for the CDR3: TGTGCCAACAGTTTAGGGGGCGGCACAGATACGCAGTATTTT. This translates into CANSLGGGTDTQYF.

This clonotype was picked up many times. The CDR3 sequence: CATSDGRARGYTF. The CDR3 DNA is TGTGCCACCAGTGATGGCAGGGCGCGGGGCTACACCTTC. The chain employs TRBV24-1 and TRBJ1-2; a weak D match, TRBD1 (5 bases). Between the trimmed V and J ends, which lost 3 bases and 8 bases, there was a span of 12 bases. The CDR3 spans 13 residues. The V gene's germline CDR1 is KGHDR and CDR2 SFDVKD.

Ten or more counts support this clonotype. The chain combines TRBV7-2 with TRBJ2-1; the D is unclear. Per the germline V gene, CDR1 is SGHTA and CDR2 is FQGNSA. The V gene lost 5 bases and the J gene lost 2 bases, with 19 bases spanning the gap. The CDR3 loop spans 17 amino acids. This CDR3 reads CASSPRWGSLAYNEQFF. For the CDR3, the DNA is TGTGCCAGCAGCCCAAGGTGGGGTAGCCTAGCCTACAATGAGCAGTTCTTC.

This clonotype was found many times. This chain joins TRBV7-2 and TRBJ2-1; D assignment may be TRBD1 or TRBD2 (6 bases each). Between the trimmed V and J ends, which lost 2 bases and 2 bases, there was a span of 13 bases. Germline V CDR1 and CDR2: SGHTA, FQGNSA. This CDR3 contains 16 residues. The CDR3 DNA reads as TGTGCCAGCAGCTTAAGGGGGGCAGGAACCTACAATGAGCAGTTCTTC. Its translation is CASSLRGAGTYNEQFF.

This clonotype was counted between two and nine times. The chain's CDR3 is CASSMTGLGSPLHF. In nucleotides, the CDR3 is TGTGCCAGCAGTATGACAGGGCTTGGTTCACCCCTCCACTTT. V usage is TRBV27 and J usage is TRBJ1-6, with 7 bases fitting TRBD1. V was pared by 5 bases and J by 9 bases, with 7 bases of the junction left unmatched. The CDR3 has 14 residues. Germline V gene data show CDR1 as MNHEY and CDR2 as SMNVEV (reference sequence).

This clonotype came up a few times. The rearrangement links TRBV7-3 to TRBJ2-3, with D possibly TRBD2 on 5 matching bases. Per germline, CDR1 SGHTA and CDR2 FQGTGA. This CDR3 is 14 amino acids long. The V and J ends lost 3 bases and 3 bases respectively, with 10 bases between them. The CDR3 sequence: CASSFLAFTDTQYF. DNA for the CDR3: TGTGCCAGCAGCTTCTTAGCGTTTACAGATACGCAGTATTTT. Full variable domain (remainder filled in from reference TRBV7-3 and TRBJ2-3): GAGVSQTPSNKVTEKGKYVELRCDPISGHTALYWYRQSLGQGPEFLIYFQGTGAADDSGLPNDRFFAVRPEGSVSTLKIQRTERGDSAVYLCASSFLAFTDTQYFGPGTRLTVL.

V usage is TRBV29-1 and J usage is TRBJ2-3; 8 bases map to TRBD2. This CDR3 has 12 residues. In germline, CDR1 is SQVTM, CDR2 ANQGSEA. The CDR3 sequence: CFAGGGPDTQYF. Here the CDR3 DNA reads TGCTTTGCGGGAGGAGGTCCAGATACGCAGTATTTT.

This clonotype was seen repeatedly, ten times or more. The chain combines TRBV6-2 or TRBV6-3 with TRBJ2-1; D possibly matches TRBD1 or TRBD2 (5 bases each). Between the trimmed V and J ends, which lost 2 bases and 6 bases, there was a span of 14 bases. The germline gives CDR1 MNHEY, CDR2 SVGEGT. The CDR3 has 15 residues. The CDR3 DNA reads as TGTGCCAGCAGTTACCTTGGGACCGCTAGCAATGAGCAGTTCTTC. Residues: CASSYLGTASNEQFF.

The rearrangement uses TRBV11-1 and TRBJ1-2; D ambiguous. Germline-derived CDR1 and CDR2 are SGHAT and FQDESV (reference sequence). The CDR3 sequence is 13 residues long. With 5 bases removed from V and 4 bases from J, the gap between germline ends came to 11 bases. CDR3 sequence: CASSQQRVYGYTF. CDR3 in DNA: TGTGCCAGCAGCCAACAGAGAGTCTATGGCTACACCTTC.

This clonotype has a count of ten or more. The V call is TRBV2, the J call TRBJ1-2, with TRBD1 matching 10 bases. The CDR3 length is 13 residues. The germline CDR1 and CDR2 sequences are SNHLY and FYNNEI. Trimming took 9 bases from V and 4 from J; bases not matched to a gene: 5. CDR3 nucleotide sequence: TGTGCCAGTAGACAGGGGGCCGTCTATGGCTACACCTTC. It yields the protein CASRQGAVYGYTF. The whole variable domain, remainder taken from reference TRBV2 and TRBJ1-2, is EPEVTQTPSHQVTQMGQEVILRCVPISNHLYFYWYRQILGQKVEFLVSFYNNEISEKSEIFDDQFSVERPDGSNFTLKIRSTKLEDSAMYFCASRQGAVYGYTFGSGTRLTVV.

The gene calls are TRBV7-8 and TRBJ2-3; D may be TRBD2 (5 bases). The CDR3 length is 13 residues. Germline CDR1 SGHVS, CDR2 FQNEAQ. Trimming took 3 bases from V and 1 from J, leaving 5 bases between them. CDR3 DNA: TGTGCCAGCAGCTTTAGCGGCACAGATACGCAGTATTTT. The encoded protein is CASSFSGTDTQYF.

Many counts were recorded for this clonotype. The genes are TRBV28 and TRBJ1-2; no firm D call. The CDR3 extends over 13 amino acids. V dropped 2 bases and J dropped 1 base, with 5 bases sitting between them. Per germline, CDR1 MDHEN and CDR2 SYDVKM. CDR3 region: CASSLDDNYGYTF. The CDR3 nucleotides read TGTGCCAGCAGTTTAGACGATAACTATGGCTACACCTTC.

This chain connects TRBV13 to TRBJ2-7; D ambiguous. The CDR3 totals 13 residues. The germline V gene has CDR1 PRHDT and CDR2 FYEKMQ (reference sequence). Trimming removed 2 bases from V and 3 bases from J, with 8 bases in between. The CDR3 nucleotides are TGTGCCAGCAGCTTAATTAGAGGCTACGAGCAGTACTTC. Encoded protein: CASSLIRGYEQYF.

The V and J genes are TRBV19 and TRBJ2-3, with no clear D. The germline gives CDR1 LNHDA, CDR2 SQIVND (reference sequence). Trimming removed 7 bases at V and 2 bases at J, with 7 bases between. The CDR3 is made up of 12 amino acids. CDR3 nucleotide sequence: TGTGCCAGTAAGGGCCCCACAGATACGCAGTATTTT. This codes for CASKGPTDTQYF.

This clonotype has a count of ten or more. The rearrangement joins TRBV28 to TRBJ1-2, with 9 bases aligning to TRBD1. Germline V lookup: CDR1 MDHEN, CDR2 SYDVKM. The trim removed 5 bases at V and 3 bases at J, leaving 7 bases unmatched. CDR3 size: 15 residues. DNA of the CDR3: TGTGCCAGCAGTCGCGGACAGGGGAGTGACTATGGCTACACCTTC. Residues: CASSRGQGSDYGYTF.